This T cell receptor beta chain was captured in a study of radiotherapy plus CTLA-4 blockade in lung cancer. Study summary: Patients showed objective responses in 15% to 20% of cases, and disease control was achieved by 31%.

Using immunoSEQ multiplex PCR, the repertoire was profiled, and TCRdb retains in-frame clones only, with some absent. Found here are tens of thousands of clones, 75% of them singletons; the top ten hold around a tenth. The CDR3 is 13 amino acids. In germline, CDR1 is SGHDT, CDR2 YYEEEE. Trimming took off 4 bases at V and 7 bases at J, with 9 bases between the two ends. This clone has only a few counts. This chain connects TRBV5-6 to TRBJ1-6; D is unresolved. The TCR comes from a human donor with non-small cell lung cancer who had stable disease on radiotherapy plus ipilimumab. The sample was peripheral blood, taken from a patient treated with radiotherapy plus ipilimumab. The CDR3 here is CASSGYGNSPLHF. In nucleotides, the CDR3 is TGTGCCAGCAGCGGGTACGGGAATTCACCCCTCCACTTT.